Shown below are 7 T cell receptor beta chains from a single sample sequenced in a study of blood T cell repertoires in COVID-19. Generated by immunoSEQ multiplex PCR, the TCRdb table keeps only in-frame clones and is missing some. The data hold roughly 70,000 clones, with around nine tenths observed a single time. The sequencing sample was made of peripheral blood. The source of these receptors is a human donor in a cohort sampled during active COVID-19.

This clone was observed a single time. This chain uses TRBV2 with TRBJ2-1; D is undetermined. CDR3 length equals 16 residues. CDR1 is SNHLY and CDR2 is FYNNEI in the germline V gene. Trimming took off 6 bases at V and 0 bases at J, with 15 bases between the two ends. CDR3 DNA: TGTGCCAGCAGCAAAGCTCGGTTGAGCTCCTACAATGAGCAGTTCTTC. Protein: CASSKARLSSYNEQFF.

CDR3 nucleotide sequence: TGCGCCAGCAGTTTACCGACAGGGGGCGAAGCTTTCTTT. It specifies CASSLPTGGEAFF. This chain links TRBV10-1 with TRBJ1-1; 10 bases agree with TRBD1. V lost 5 bases and J lost 8; bases outside the gene matches: 5. The germline V gene has CDR1 WNHNN and CDR2 SYGVQD (reference sequence). The CDR3 is 13 residues long.

This chain uses TRBV28 with TRBJ2-1, with D possibly being TRBD1 (5 bases). Trimming removed 5 bases at V and 9 bases at J, with 17 bases between. Per germline, CDR1 MDHEN and CDR2 SYDVKM. CDR3 length: 14 residues. The CDR3 DNA sequence: TGTGCCAGCAGTCAACAATTCTCTAGGGGTGAGCAGTTCTTC. Amino acid sequence: CASSQQFSRGEQFF.

As regards this clone: This specimen includes other DNA sequences encoding the same CDR3. J is TRBJ2-1 and V is TRBV20-1; 9 nucleotides line up with TRBD2. Trimming cost V 3 bases and J 0 bases; bases outside gene matches: 0. The CDR3 is 14 amino acids. Germline assignment: CDR1 DFQATT and CDR2 SNEGSKA (reference sequence). The CDR3 is CSASSGSSYNEQFF. The CDR3 DNA reads TGCAGTGCTAGTAGCGGGAGCTCCTACAATGAGCAGTTCTTC.

This clone appeared a single time. The rearrangement links TRBV7-2 to TRBJ1-6; TRBD1 aligns across 7 bases. Germline V gene data show CDR1 as SGHTA and CDR2 as FQGNSA. The CDR3 is made up of 12 amino acids. Trimming cost V 4 bases and J 13 bases; bases outside gene matches: 4. DNA for the CDR3: TGTGCCAGCAGCTACAGGGGTAGGCCCCTCCACTTT. Residues: CASSYRGRPLHF.

This clone showed up just a few times. In nucleotides, the CDR3 is TGTGCCAGCGAAGCTACAGGGACGAACACCGGGGAGCTGTTTTTT. The encoded protein is CASEATGTNTGELFF. The chain links TRBV6-5 to TRBJ2-2; possibly TRBD1 for D (6 bases). Per the germline V gene, CDR1 is MNHEY and CDR2 is SVGAGI. V was trimmed by 8 bases and J by 0 bases, leaving 13 bases between them. This CDR3 comprises 15 residues.

The chain recombines TRBV3-1 (or the pseudogene TRBV3-2) with TRBJ2-1; TRBD1 aligns across 8 bases. The CDR3 consists of 11 residues. J gave up 15 bases and V 3 bases, and 4 bases lay outside the gene matches. The germline V gene encodes CDR1 LGHDT and CDR2 YNNKEL (reference sequence). In DNA, the CDR3 is TGTGCCAGCAGCCAGCAGGGGGCACGGTTCTTC. Its protein product is CASSQQGARFF.